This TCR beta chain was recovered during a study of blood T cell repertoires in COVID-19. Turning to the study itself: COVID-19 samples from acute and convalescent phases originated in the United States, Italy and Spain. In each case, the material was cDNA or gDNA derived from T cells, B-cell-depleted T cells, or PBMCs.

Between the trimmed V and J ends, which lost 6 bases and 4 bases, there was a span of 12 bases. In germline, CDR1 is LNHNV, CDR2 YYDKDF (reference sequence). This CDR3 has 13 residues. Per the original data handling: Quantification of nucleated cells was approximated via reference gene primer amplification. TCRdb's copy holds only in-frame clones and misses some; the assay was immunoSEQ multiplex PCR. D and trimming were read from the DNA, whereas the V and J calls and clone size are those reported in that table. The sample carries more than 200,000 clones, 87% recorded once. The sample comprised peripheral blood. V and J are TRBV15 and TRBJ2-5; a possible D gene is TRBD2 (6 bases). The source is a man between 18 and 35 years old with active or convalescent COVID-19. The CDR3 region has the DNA TGTGCCACCAGTGGAGGGGTGGGAGAGACCCAGTACTTC. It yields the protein CATSGGVGETQYF.